This TCR beta chain was identified in a study of T-cell reconstitution after alpha-beta-depleted transplantation in children. Using unique molecular identifiers, the investigators prepared the TCRbeta library. TCRdb independently ran MiXCR on the PCR reads; one entry per CDR3 protein. This sample has 200,000 to 250,000 distinct CDR3 sequences, with 6.5% to 10% found just once. Study results and caveats: Newly produced T cells mostly accounted for T-cell counts and diversity one year post-transplant. Several hundred rapidly expanded clones from non-depleted graft cells reportedly supplied alpha-beta T cells about two months post-transplant.

The CDR3 totals 16 residues. V trimming: 1 base; J trimming: 3 bases; junction bases outside the gene matches: 6. Germline CDR1 and CDR2: SGHTA and FQGNSA. This clonotype appeared many times. The antigen remains undetermined. The source material was PBMCs, mostly from graft donor cells, sampled 180 days after TCRalphabeta/CD19-depleted stem cell transplant. The chain is built from TRBV7-2 and TRBJ2-3, with 8 bases identical to TRBD2. This TCR derives from a male patient younger than 18 who had a stem cell transplant for acute lymphoblastic leukemia, so the T cells may come from the graft donor. CDR3 sequence reads: CASSLDLGGGTDTQYF. The CDR3 DNA is TGTGCCAGCAGCTTAGACTTGGGCGGGGGGACAGATACGCAGTATTTT.